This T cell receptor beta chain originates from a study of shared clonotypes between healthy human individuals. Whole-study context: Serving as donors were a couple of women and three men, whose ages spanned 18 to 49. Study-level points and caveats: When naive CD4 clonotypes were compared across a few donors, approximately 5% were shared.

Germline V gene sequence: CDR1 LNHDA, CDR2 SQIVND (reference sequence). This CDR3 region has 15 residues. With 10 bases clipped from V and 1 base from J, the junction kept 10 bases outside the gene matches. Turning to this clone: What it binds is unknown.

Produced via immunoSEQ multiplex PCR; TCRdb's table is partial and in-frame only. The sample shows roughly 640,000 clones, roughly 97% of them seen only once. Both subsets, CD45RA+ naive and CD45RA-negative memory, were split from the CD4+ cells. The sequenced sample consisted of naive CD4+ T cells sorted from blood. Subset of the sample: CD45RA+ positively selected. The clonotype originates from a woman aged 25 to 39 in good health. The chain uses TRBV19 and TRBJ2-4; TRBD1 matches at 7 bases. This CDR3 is CATTGNNAAKNIQYF. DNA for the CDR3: TGTGCCACGACAGGGAACAACGCGGCCAAAAACATTCAGTACTTC. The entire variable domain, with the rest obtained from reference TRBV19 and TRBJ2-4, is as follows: DGGITQSPKYLFRKEGQNVTLSCEQNLNHDAMYWYRQDPGQGLRLIYYSQIVNDFQKGDIAEGYSVSREKKESFPLTVTSAQKNPTAFYLCATTGNNAAKNIQYFGAGTRLSVL.